These 13 T cell receptor beta chains were all obtained from the same sample, sequenced in a study of neurological immune-mediated disorders. From the 5' RACE reads, TCRdb called clonotypes with MiXCR, one entry per CDR3 protein. The table shows 42,000 or so distinct CDR3 sequences, with 2% to 2.5% occurring only once. Sequencing was done on a sample of PBMCs. The receptors were gathered from a man aged 25-45 years with multiple sclerosis.

The sample holds many counts of this clonotype. The rearrangement joins TRBV7-2 to TRBJ2-1; a weak D match, TRBD2 (6 bases). This CDR3 spans 15 amino acids. Germline V gene data show CDR1 as SGHTA and CDR2 as FQGNSA. V was cut by 1 base and J by 2 bases, with 9 bases left in between. CDR3 coding DNA: TGTGCCAGCAGCTTAGTTGGGGGGACCTACAATGAGCAGTTCTTC. Protein product: CASSLVGGTYNEQFF.

This clonotype showed up many times. J is TRBJ1-2 and V is TRBV21-1; the D call of TRBD1 is as the table states it, not checked on the DNA. TRBV21-1 is a listed pseudogene. The CDR3 consists of 17 residues. The CDR3 is CASSKELKGGVSYGYTF. CDR3 sequence (DNA): TGTGCCAGCAGCAAAGAATTAAAAGGGGGAGTTAGCTATGGCTACACCTTC.

Details on this clonotype: The junction departs from the called germline gene at one end, perhaps through a read error. The rearrangement uses TRBV7-2 and TRBJ2-5, with D perhaps matching TRBD1 (5 bases). This CDR3 has 13 amino acids. Looked up from germline, CDR1 is SGHTA and CDR2 is FQGNSA. The CDR3 DNA follows: TGTGCCAGCAGCTTAGACAGGCGAGAGACCAAGTACTTC. This encodes CASSLDRRETKYF. Drawing the rest from reference TRBV7-2 and TRBJ2-5, the complete variable domain is GAGVSQSPSNKVTEKGKDVELRCDPISGHTALYWYRQSLGQGLEFLIYFQGNSAPDKSGLPSDRFSAERTGGSVSTLTIQRTQQEDSAVYLCASSLDRRETKYFGPGTRLLVL.

The sample holds many counts of this clonotype. The V call is TRBV12-3 or TRBV12-4, the J call TRBJ2-3; 10 bases are shared with TRBD2. The length of the CDR3 is 16 residues. J was trimmed by 4 bases and V by 5 bases; bases with no gene match: 9. The CDR3 nucleotides read TGTGCCAGCAGTCCCACAGTAGCGGGAGGATCAGATACGCAGTATTTT. Translated: CASSPTVAGGSDTQYF.

This clonotype was seen at least ten times. The rearrangement links TRBV20-1 to TRBJ1-1; D is unresolved. CDR1 is DFQATT and CDR2 is SNEGSKA in the germline V gene (reference sequence). V was trimmed by 0 bases and J by 0 bases, leaving 14 bases between them. The CDR3 has 16 amino acids. CDR3: CSARDLAGSMNTEAFF. For the CDR3, the DNA is TGCAGTGCTAGAGATTTGGCAGGCTCCATGAACACTGAAGCTTTCTTT.

This clonotype occurred many times. The chain carries TRBV7-8 and TRBJ2-5, with D tentatively TRBD1 or TRBD2 (5 bases each). This CDR3 comprises 13 residues. Germline CDR1 reads SGHVS; CDR2 reads FQNEAQ. Trimming took off 6 bases at V and 4 bases at J, with 12 bases between the two ends. The CDR3 region has the DNA TGTGCCAGCAGTCTGGGGGAAAGAGAGACCCAGTACTTC. Translating it yields CASSLGERETQYF.

The chain is built from TRBV6-5 and TRBJ2-3, with 9 bases aligning to TRBD2. V lost 4 bases, J lost 0 bases, and 5 bases stayed unmatched. This CDR3 has 16 residues. CDR1 is MNHEY and CDR2 is SVGAGI in the germline V gene. The CDR3, as DNA: TGTGCCAGCAGTTCTAGCGGGGCCTCTAGCACAGATACGCAGTATTTT. Its translation is CASSSSGASSTDTQYF.

This clonotype has at least ten counts. CDR3 in amino acids: CSARGGGGGETQYF. Written as DNA, the CDR3 is TGCAGTGCTAGGGGAGGGGGGGGAGGAGAGACCCAGTACTTC. V is TRBV20-1 and J is TRBJ2-5; D might be TRBD2 (7 bases). The germline V and J ends were trimmed by 3 bases and 4 bases, with 15 bases remaining between them. In germline, CDR1 is DFQATT, CDR2 SNEGSKA (reference sequence). There are 14 residues in the CDR3.

This clonotype was counted ten times or more. The V gene is TRBV5-1, the J gene TRBJ2-3; D remains ambiguous. This CDR3 has 14 amino acids. V lost 0 bases to trimming and J lost 6 bases, with 11 bases between them. Germline CDR1 SGHRS, CDR2 YFSETQ. CDR3 DNA sequence: TGCGCCAGCAGCTTGGAAGGATGGCGTGATACGCAGTATTTT. Protein: CASSLEGWRDTQYF.

This clonotype was counted at least ten times. This chain joins TRBV5-1 and TRBJ2-5; D call uncertain. Germline assignment: CDR1 SGHRS and CDR2 YFSETQ. CDR3 length: 13 amino acids. Trimming cost V 5 bases and J 0 bases, with 8 bases left between them. For the CDR3, the DNA is TGCGCCAGCAGGATCAAGGACCAAGAGACCCAGTACTTC. Translation gives CASRIKDQETQYF.

This clonotype was found many times. The J gene is TRBJ1-1, the V gene TRBV4-1; D perhaps matches TRBD1 (6 bases). CDR1 is MGHRA, CDR2 YSYEKL, per germline. Deletions cut 4 bases from V and 1 base from J, with 10 bases between. The CDR3 sequence is 14 residues long. CDR3 residues: CASSLGHTNTEAFF. The CDR3 region has the DNA TGCGCCAGCAGCCTGGGACACACGAACACTGAAGCTTTCTTT.

This clonotype was counted many times. This chain joins TRBV5-1 and TRBJ2-1, with a possible D match to TRBD2 (6 bases). The CDR3 totals 14 residues. Germline V gene sequence: CDR1 SGHRS, CDR2 YFSETQ. V was clipped by 3 bases and J by 7 bases, with 14 bases between them. CDR3 amino acids: CASSSEGRPNEQFF. CDR3 DNA sequence: TGCGCCAGCAGCTCGGAGGGAAGGCCGAATGAGCAGTTCTTC.

This clonotype was seen ten or more times. The CDR3 is CASRRTGPTYEQYF. As DNA, the CDR3 is TGTGCCAGCAGGAGGACAGGGCCAACCTACGAGCAGTACTTC. V gene TRBV6-6 combines with J gene TRBJ2-7, with 8 bases that match TRBD1. Germline CDR1 and CDR2: MNHNY and SVGAGI (reference sequence). V shed 6 bases, J shed 2 bases, and the junction held 6 bases outside the gene matches. The CDR3 totals 14 residues.